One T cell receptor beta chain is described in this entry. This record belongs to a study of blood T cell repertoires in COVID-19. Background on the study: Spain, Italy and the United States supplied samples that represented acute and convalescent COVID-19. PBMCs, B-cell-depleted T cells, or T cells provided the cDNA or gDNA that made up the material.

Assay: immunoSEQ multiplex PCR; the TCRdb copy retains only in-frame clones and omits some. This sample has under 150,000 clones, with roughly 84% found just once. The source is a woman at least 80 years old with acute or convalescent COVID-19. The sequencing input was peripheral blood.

CDR3 residues: CASSLALGGADTQYF. The CDR3 DNA reads as TGTGCCAGCAGCTTAGCCCTCGGAGGCGCAGATACGCAGTATTTT. The chain is built from TRBV7-9 and TRBJ2-3; a weak D match, TRBD2 (5 bases). Trimming removed 0 bases from V and 4 bases from J, with 11 bases in between. The CDR3 sequence is 15 residues long. Germline V gene sequence: CDR1 SEHNR, CDR2 FQNEAQ (reference sequence).